This T cell receptor (beta chain) was sequenced in a study of blood T cell repertoires in COVID-19. Study details: COVID-19 samples from acute and convalescent phases originated in the United States, Italy and Spain.

Profiling relied on immunoSEQ multiplex PCR, and the TCRdb table lists in-frame clones only, not all of them. The sample contains fewer than 500,000 clones, roughly 89% of which appear only once. The CDR3 has 16 amino acids. Germline trimming cut 0 bases from V and 5 bases from J; bases unmatched to any gene: 9. Germline V gene data show CDR1 as SGHRS and CDR2 as YFSETQ. This chain connects TRBV5-1 to TRBJ2-7; 9 nucleotides agree with TRBD2. This receptor was taken from a woman in her thirties with active or convalescent COVID-19. Sequences were obtained from peripheral blood. The CDR3 spells CASSLGGGLASDEQYF. The DNA of the CDR3 is TGCGCCAGCAGCTTGGGCGGAGGACTAGCGAGCGACGAGCAGTACTTC.